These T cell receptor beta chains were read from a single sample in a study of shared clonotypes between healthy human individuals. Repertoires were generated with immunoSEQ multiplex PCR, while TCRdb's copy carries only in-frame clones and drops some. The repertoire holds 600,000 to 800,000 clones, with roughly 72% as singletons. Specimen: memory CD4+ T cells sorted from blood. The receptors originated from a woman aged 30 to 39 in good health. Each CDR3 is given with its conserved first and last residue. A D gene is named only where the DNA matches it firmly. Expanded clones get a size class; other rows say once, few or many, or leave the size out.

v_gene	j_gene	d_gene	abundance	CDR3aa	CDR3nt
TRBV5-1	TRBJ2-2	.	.	CASSLGQNLGELFF	TGCGCCAGCAGCCTCGGGCAGAACCTCGGGGAGCTGTTTTTT
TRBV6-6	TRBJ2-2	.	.	CASSSSGLPTGELFF	TGTGCCAGCAGTTCGAGCGGACTTCCCACCGGGGAGCTGTTTTTT
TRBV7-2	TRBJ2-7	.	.	CASSVTDGEQYF	TGTGCCAGCAGCGTCACCGACGGCGAGCAGTACTTC
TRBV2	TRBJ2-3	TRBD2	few	CASSRLAGVSDTQYF	TGTGCCAGCAGTCGACTAGCGGGAGTTTCTGATACGCAGTATTTT
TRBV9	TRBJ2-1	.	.	CASSPQIANGSEFF	TGTGCCAGCAGCCCCCAAATAGCCAACGGTTCGGAGTTCTTC
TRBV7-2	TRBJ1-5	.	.	CASSTNFGNQPQHF	TGTGCCAGCAGCACCAACTTCGGAAATCAGCCCCAGCATTTT
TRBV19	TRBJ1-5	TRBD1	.	CASSVPLGTGSNQPQHF	TGTGCCAGTAGTGTACCACTCGGGACAGGATCAAATCAGCCCCAGCATTTT
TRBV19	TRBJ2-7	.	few	CASSTDGRAGGVYEQYF	TGTGCCAGTAGTACCGACGGCCGGGCAGGGGGGGTCTACGAGCAGTACTTC
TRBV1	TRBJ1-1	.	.	CTSSQVGQGVFRTEAFF	TGCACCAGCAGCCAAGTCGGGCAGGGGGTTTTCAGGACTGAAGCTTTCTTT
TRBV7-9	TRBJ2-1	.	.	CASSSVGNEQFF	TGTGCCAGCAGCTCAGTAGGTAATGAGCAGTTCTTC
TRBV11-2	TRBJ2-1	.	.	CASSLDGGGGNEQFF	TGTGCCAGCAGCTTAGATGGGGGAGGAGGGAATGAGCAGTTCTTC
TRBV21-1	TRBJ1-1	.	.	CASSGRVQGINTEAFF	TGTGCCAGCAGCGGCCGGGTCCAGGGTATTAACACTGAAGCTTTCTTT
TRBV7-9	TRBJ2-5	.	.	CASVTNQETQYF	TGTGCCAGCGTCACTAACCAAGAGACCCAGTACTTC
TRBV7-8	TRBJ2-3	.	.	CASSLTKTFTDTQYF	TGTGCCAGCAGCTTGACAAAAACCTTCACAGATACGCAGTATTTT
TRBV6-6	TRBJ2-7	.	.	CASSYNGGHEQYF	TGTGCCAGCAGTTACAATGGGGGGCACGAGCAGTACTTC
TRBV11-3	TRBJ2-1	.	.	CASSLVGRGCNEQFF	TGTGCCAGCAGCTTAGTAGGCAGGGGATGCAATGAGCAGTTCTTC
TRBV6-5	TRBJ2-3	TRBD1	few	CASSYSGQGIDTQYF	TGTGCCAGCAGTTACTCGGGACAGGGGATAGATACGCAGTATTTT
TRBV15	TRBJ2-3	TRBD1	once	CATSEYRDRRDDTQYF	TGTGCCACCAGCGAGTACCGGGACAGACGGGATGATACGCAGTATTTT
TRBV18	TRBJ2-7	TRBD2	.	CASSPLTGLAGGGEQYF	TGTGCCAGCTCACCGCTAACGGGACTAGCGGGAGGGGGCGAGCAGTACTTC
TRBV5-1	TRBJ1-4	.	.	CASSLGGPATNEKLFF	TGCGCCAGCAGCTTGGGAGGCCCCGCAACTAATGAAAAACTGTTTTTT
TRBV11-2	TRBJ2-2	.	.	CASRFRNTNTGELFF	TGTGCCAGCAGGTTTAGAAACACGAACACCGGGGAGCTGTTTTTT
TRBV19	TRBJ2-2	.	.	CASRTKGGNTGELFF	TGTGCCAGTCGCACTAAAGGGGGGAACACCGGGGAGCTGTTTTTT
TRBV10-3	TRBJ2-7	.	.	CAISVAETYEQYF	TGTGCCATCAGTGTGGCTGAAACCTACGAGCAGTACTTC
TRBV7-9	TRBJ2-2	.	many	CASSPGTRNTGELFF	TGTGCCAGCAGCCCCGGGACCAGAAACACCGGGGAGCTGTTTTTT
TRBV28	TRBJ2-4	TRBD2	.	CASSDLAGIAKNIQYF	TGTGCCAGCAGCGATCTAGCGGGAATAGCCAAAAACATTCAGTACTTC
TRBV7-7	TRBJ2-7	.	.	CASSPGHVTYEQYF	TGTGCCAGCAGCCCGGGACACGTAACCTACGAGCAGTACTTC
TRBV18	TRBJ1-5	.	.	CASSEGQNQPQHF	TGTGCCAGCTCAGAAGGACAGAATCAGCCCCAGCATTTT
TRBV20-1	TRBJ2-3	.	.	CSLTSTDTQYF	TGCAGTCTGACTAGCACAGATACGCAGTATTTT
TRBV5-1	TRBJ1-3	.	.	CASSAGLGGNTIYF	TGCGCCAGCAGCGCAGGACTCGGGGGAAACACCATATATTTT
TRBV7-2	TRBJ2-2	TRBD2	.	CASSLIRAGGPGELFF	TGTGCCAGCAGCTTAATTCGGGCGGGAGGGCCCGGGGAGCTGTTTTTT
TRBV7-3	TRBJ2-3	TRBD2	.	CASSLGTSGSWDTQYF	TGTGCCAGCAGCTTGGGGACTAGCGGGAGTTGGGATACGCAGTATTTT
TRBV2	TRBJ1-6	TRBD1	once	CASSRTGGKNNSPLHF	TGTGCCAGCAGTAGGACAGGGGGCAAAAATAATTCACCCCTCCACTTT
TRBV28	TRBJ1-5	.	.	CASSLRGARNQPQHF	TGTGCCAGCAGTTTACGGGGGGCGCGTAATCAGCCCCAGCATTTT
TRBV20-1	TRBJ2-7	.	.	CSARSSEQYF	TGCAGTGCTAGAAGTTCCGAGCAGTACTTC
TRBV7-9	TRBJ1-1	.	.	CAGNRVSGTEAFF	TGTGCCGGGAACAGGGTTTCGGGCACTGAAGCTTTCTTT
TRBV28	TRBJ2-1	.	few	CASKQEDSSYNEQFF	TGTGCCAGCAAACAAGAGGACAGCTCCTACAATGAGCAGTTCTTC
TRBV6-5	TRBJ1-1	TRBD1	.	CASSYRDRGVNTEAFF	TGTGCCAGCAGTTACCGGGACAGGGGGGTGAACACTGAAGCTTTCTTT
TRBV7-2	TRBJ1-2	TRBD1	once	CASSFQGAGGYTF	TGTGCCAGCAGCTTTCAGGGGGCCGGGGGCTACACCTTC
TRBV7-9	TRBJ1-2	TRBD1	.	CASSFLGQGADGYTF	TGTGCCAGCAGCTTTTTGGGGCAGGGGGCCGATGGCTACACCTTC
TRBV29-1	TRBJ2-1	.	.	CSVEVAGNNEQFF	TGCAGCGTTGAAGTGGCAGGGAACAATGAGCAGTTCTTC
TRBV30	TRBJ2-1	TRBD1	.	CAWSVQGTYNEQFF	TGTGCCTGGAGTGTACAGGGGACCTACAATGAGCAGTTCTTC
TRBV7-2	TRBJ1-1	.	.	CASSLLQGTEAFF	TGTGCCAGCAGCTTACTTCAGGGCACTGAAGCTTTCTTT
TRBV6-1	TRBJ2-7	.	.	CASSPTPSSYEQYF	TGTGCCAGCAGTCCTACCCCGAGCTCCTACGAGCAGTACTTC
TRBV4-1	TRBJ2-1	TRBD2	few	CASSQDNRGLAGGLLEQFF	TGCGCCAGCAGCCAGGATAACAGGGGACTAGCGGGAGGGCTGCTTGAGCAGTTCTTC
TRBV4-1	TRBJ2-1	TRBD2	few	CASSQETSGTLADNEQFF	TGCGCCAGCAGCCAAGAAACCTCCGGGACTCTAGCGGACAATGAGCAGTTCTTC
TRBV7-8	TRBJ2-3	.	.	CASSILLAADTQYF	TGTGCCAGCAGCATCCTACTAGCAGCAGATACGCAGTATTTT
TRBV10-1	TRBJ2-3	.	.	CASSESRGLTDTQYF	TGCGCCAGCAGTGAGTCGCGGGGTCTGACAGATACGCAGTATTTT
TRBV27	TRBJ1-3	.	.	CASKLRGSNTIYF	TGTGCCAGCAAACTAAGGGGCTCCAACACCATATATTTT
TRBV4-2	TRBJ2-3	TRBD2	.	CASSLGGLAGASSTDTQYF	TGTGCCAGCAGCTTGGGTGGACTAGCGGGCGCCTCTAGCACAGATACGCAGTATTTT
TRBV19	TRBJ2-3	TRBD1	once	CASTTGGTDTQYF	TGTGCCAGTACGACAGGGGGCACAGATACGCAGTATTTT
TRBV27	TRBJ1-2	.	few	CASSSVFLDRKGYTF	TGTGCCAGCAGCTCCGTCTTCCTTGACAGGAAGGGCTACACCTTC
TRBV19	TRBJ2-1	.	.	CASSMIQGAYNEQFF	TGTGCCAGTAGTATGATCCAGGGAGCCTACAATGAGCAGTTCTTC
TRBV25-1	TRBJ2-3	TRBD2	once	CASSLAVSTDTQYF	TGTGCCAGCAGCCTAGCGGTTAGCACAGATACGCAGTATTTT
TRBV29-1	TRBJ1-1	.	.	CSVLTVGGWGNTEAFF	TGCAGCGTACTCACAGTGGGGGGATGGGGGAACACTGAAGCTTTCTTT
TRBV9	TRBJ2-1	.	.	CASSPRVNFNSYNEQFF	TGTGCCAGCAGCCCTAGAGTGAACTTCAACTCCTACAATGAGCAGTTCTTC
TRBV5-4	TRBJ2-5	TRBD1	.	CASSLRSGQETQYF	TGTGCCAGCAGCTTGCGATCGGGACAGGAGACCCAGTACTTC
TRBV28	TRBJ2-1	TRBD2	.	CASSPPHPGLAVGEQFF	TGTGCCAGCAGCCCCCCACACCCGGGACTAGCGGTCGGTGAGCAGTTCTTC
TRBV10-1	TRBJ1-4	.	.	CASSEGSREKLFF	TGCGCCAGCAGTGAGGGGAGTCGAGAAAAACTGTTTTTT
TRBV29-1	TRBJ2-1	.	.	CSVARGAEPWDEQFF	TGCAGCGTGGCCAGGGGGGCGGAACCTTGGGATGAGCAGTTCTTC
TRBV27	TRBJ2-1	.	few	CASSLGQALYNEQFF	TGTGCCAGCAGTTTAGGCCAGGCCCTATACAATGAGCAGTTCTTC